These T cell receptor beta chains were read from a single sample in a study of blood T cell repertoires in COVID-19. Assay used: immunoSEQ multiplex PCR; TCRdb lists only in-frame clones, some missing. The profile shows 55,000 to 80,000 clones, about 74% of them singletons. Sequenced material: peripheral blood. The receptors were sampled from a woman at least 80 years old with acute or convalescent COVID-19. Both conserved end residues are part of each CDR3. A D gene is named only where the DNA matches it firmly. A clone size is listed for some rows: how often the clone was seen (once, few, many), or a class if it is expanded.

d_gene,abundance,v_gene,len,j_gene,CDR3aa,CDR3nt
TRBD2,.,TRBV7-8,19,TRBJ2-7,CASSLVSGRAFVLMDEQYF,TGTGCCAGCAGCTTGGTTAGCGGGAGGGCCTTTGTTTTGATGGACGAGCAGTACTTC
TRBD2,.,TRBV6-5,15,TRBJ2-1,CASRASGRALDEQFF,TGTGCCAGCAGAGCTAGCGGGAGGGCCTTGGATGAGCAGTTCTTC
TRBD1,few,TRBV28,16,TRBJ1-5,CASSQGDRGSNQPQHF,TGTGCCAGCAGCCAGGGGGACAGGGGAAGCAATCAGCCCCAGCATTTT
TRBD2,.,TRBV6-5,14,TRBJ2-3,CASSYEAGGDTQYF,TGTGCCAGCAGTTATGAAGCGGGAGGAGATACGCAGTATTTT
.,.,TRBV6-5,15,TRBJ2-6,CASSYTVSGANVLTF,TGTGCCAGCAGTTACACGGTCTCTGGGGCCAACGTCCTGACTTTC
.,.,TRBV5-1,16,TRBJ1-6,CASSPSEGSYNSPLHF,TGCGCCAGCAGCCCCTCGGAGGGCTCCTATAATTCACCCCTCCACTTT
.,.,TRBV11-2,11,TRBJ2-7,CASSTTGEQYF,TGTGCCAGCAGCACAACGGGCGAGCAGTACTTC
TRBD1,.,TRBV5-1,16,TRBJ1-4,CASSPGTVGTNEKLFF,TGCGCCAGCAGCCCGGGGACAGTCGGCACTAATGAAAAACTGTTTTTT
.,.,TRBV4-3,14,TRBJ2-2,CASSQDQRAGELFF,TGCGCCAGCAGCCAAGATCAGCGAGCGGGGGAGCTGTTTTTT
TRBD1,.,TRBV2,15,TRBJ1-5,CASSLTGFGNQPQHF,TGTGCCAGCAGTTTGACAGGGTTTGGCAATCAGCCCCAGCATTTT
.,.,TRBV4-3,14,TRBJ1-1,CASRPTGMNTEAFF,TGCGCCAGCAGACCGACAGGAATGAACACTGAAGCTTTCTTT
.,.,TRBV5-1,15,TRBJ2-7,CASSPDRKNFYEQYF,TGCGCCAGCAGCCCGGACAGAAAGAACTTCTACGAGCAGTACTTC
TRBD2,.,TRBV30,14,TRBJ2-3,CAWSKAGGTDTQYF,TGTGCCTGGAGCAAAGCGGGAGGGACAGATACGCAGTATTTT
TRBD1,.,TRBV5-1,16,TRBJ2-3,CASSSRTGEITDTQYF,TGCGCCAGCAGCTCCCGGACAGGGGAAATCACAGATACGCAGTATTTT
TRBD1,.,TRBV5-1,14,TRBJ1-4,CASSLGQGNEKLFF,TGCGCCAGCAGCTTGGGACAGGGGAACGAAAAACTGTTTTTT
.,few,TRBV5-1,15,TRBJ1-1,CASSANSRDRAEAFF,TGCGCCAGCAGCGCGAATTCCAGAGACAGAGCTGAAGCTTTCTTT
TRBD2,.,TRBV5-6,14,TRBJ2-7,CASSRGLGSYEQYF,TGTGCCAGCAGCAGGGGACTAGGCTCCTACGAGCAGTACTTC
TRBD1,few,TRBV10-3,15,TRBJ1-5,CAISAGQDSNQPQHF,TGTGCCATCAGTGCCGGACAGGATAGCAATCAGCCCCAGCATTTT
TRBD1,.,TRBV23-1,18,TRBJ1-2,CASSQMSGLIQGVGGYTF,TGCGCCAGCAGTCAAATGAGTGGGCTGATACAGGGGGTTGGGGGCTACACCTTC
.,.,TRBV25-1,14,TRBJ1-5,CASSEAGMGKPQHF,TGTGCCAGCAGTGAAGCGGGGATGGGAAAGCCCCAGCATTTT
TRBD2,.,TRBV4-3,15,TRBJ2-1,CASSRDLAGENEQFF,TGCGCCAGCAGCCGTGATTTAGCGGGGGAGAATGAGCAGTTCTTC
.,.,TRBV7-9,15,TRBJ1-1,CASSLRQAVNTEAFF,TGTGCCAGCAGCTTACGACAGGCAGTGAACACTGAAGCTTTCTTT
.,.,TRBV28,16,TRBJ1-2,CASSLYVLVVDYGYTF,TGTGCCAGCAGTTTATACGTCCTAGTGGTGGACTATGGCTACACCTTC
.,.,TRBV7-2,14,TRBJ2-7,CASSPRDSESAQYF,TGTGCCAGCAGCCCGCGGGACAGTGAATCTGCGCAGTACTTC
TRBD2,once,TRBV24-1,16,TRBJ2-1,CATSDRGLATYNEQFF,TGTGCCACCAGTGACCGAGGACTAGCGACATACAATGAGCAGTTCTTC
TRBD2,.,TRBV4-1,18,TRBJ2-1,CASRHAPRGEGRVNEQFF,TGCGCCAGCAGGCACGCCCCGCGAGGGGAGGGCCGGGTCAATGAGCAGTTCTTC
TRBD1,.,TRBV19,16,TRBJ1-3,CASSILGQGAGNTIYF,TGTGCCAGTAGTATACTGGGACAGGGGGCCGGAAACACCATATATTTT
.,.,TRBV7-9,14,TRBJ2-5,CASSFQEGIETQYF,TGTGCCAGCAGCTTCCAGGAGGGGATCGAGACCCAGTACTTC
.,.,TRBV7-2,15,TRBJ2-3,CASSLDGHSTDTQYF,TGTGCCAGCAGCTTAGATGGACACAGCACAGATACGCAGTATTTT
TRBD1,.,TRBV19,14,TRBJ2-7,CASSWTGGTYEQYF,TGTGCCAGTAGCTGGACAGGGGGGACCTACGAGCAGTACTTC
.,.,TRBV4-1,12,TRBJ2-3,CASSQVMDTQYF,TGCGCCAGCAGCCAAGTCATGGATACGCAGTATTTT
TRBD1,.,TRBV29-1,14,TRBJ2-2,CSVDDRGVTGELFF,TGCAGCGTTGACGACAGGGGCGTCACCGGGGAGCTGTTTTTT
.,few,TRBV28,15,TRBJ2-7,CASSFVDILSYEQYF,TGTGCCAGCAGTTTCGTAGACATTCTCTCCTACGAGCAGTACTTC
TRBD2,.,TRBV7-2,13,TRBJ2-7,CASSGRTSGEQYF,TGTGCCAGCAGCGGGCGGACTAGCGGGGAGCAGTACTTC
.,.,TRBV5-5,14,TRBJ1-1,CASSAVAGSIEAFF,TGTGCCAGCAGCGCCGTGGCAGGCTCCATTGAAGCTTTCTTT
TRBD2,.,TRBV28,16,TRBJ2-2,CAIDTGAGGRTGELFF,TGTGCCATCGATACTGGAGCGGGAGGTAGAACCGGGGAGCTGTTTTTT
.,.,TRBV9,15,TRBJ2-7,CASSVFAGGSYEQYF,TGTGCCAGCAGCGTATTTGCAGGAGGATCCTACGAGCAGTACTTC
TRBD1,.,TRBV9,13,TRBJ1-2,CASSVGQGTGYTF,TGTGCCAGCAGCGTCGGACAGGGAACCGGCTACACCTTC
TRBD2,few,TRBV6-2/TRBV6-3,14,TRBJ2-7,CASSYSHPGGEQYF,TGTGCCAGCAGTTACTCGCATCCGGGAGGCGAGCAGTACTTC
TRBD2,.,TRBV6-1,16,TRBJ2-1,CASSESTLAGVYEQFF,TGTGCCAGCAGTGAATCGACGCTAGCGGGAGTCTATGAGCAGTTCTTC
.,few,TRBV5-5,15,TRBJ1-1,CASSLTPGHQTEAFF,TGTGCCAGCAGCTTAACGCCGGGACATCAGACTGAAGCTTTCTTT
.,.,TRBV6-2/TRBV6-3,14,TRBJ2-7,CASSLSGRSYEQYF,TGTGCCAGCAGTTTGTCCGGGAGAAGTTACGAGCAGTACTTC
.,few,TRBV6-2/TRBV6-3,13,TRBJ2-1,CASSLRQHNEQFF,TGTGCCAGCAGTCTACGACAGCACAATGAGCAGTTCTTC
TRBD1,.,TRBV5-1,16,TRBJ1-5,CASSFGTGVKGEPQHF,TGCGCCAGCAGCTTCGGGACAGGGGTTAAGGGGGAGCCCCAGCATTTT
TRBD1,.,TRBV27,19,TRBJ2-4,CASSKRTGVSLAAKNIQYF,TGTGCCAGCAGTAAGCGGACAGGGGTAAGCCTGGCAGCCAAAAACATTCAGTACTTC
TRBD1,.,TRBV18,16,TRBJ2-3,CASSLTGTGSTDTQYF,TGTGCCAGCTCATTAACCGGGACAGGTAGCACAGATACGCAGTATTTT
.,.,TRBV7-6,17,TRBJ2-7,CASSLGGVLSGSYEQYF,TGTGCCAGCAGCTTAGGGGGGGTGCTCAGCGGATCCTACGAGCAGTACTTC
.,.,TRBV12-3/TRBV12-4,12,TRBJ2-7,CASSHPRGRQYF,TGTGCCAGCAGCCACCCTCGGGGGAGGCAGTACTTC
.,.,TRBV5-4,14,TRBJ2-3,CASSLSTEPDTQYF,TGTGCCAGCAGCTTGTCTACAGAGCCAGATACGCAGTATTTT
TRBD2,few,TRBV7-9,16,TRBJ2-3,CASSQTSGTRTDTQYF,TGTGCCAGCAGCCAGACTAGCGGCACTCGCACAGATACGCAGTATTTT
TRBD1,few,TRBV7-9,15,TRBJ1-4,CASSSRTGRGEKLFF,TGTGCCAGCAGCTCTCGGACAGGGCGGGGTGAAAAACTGTTTTTT
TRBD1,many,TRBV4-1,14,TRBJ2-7,CASSQIGTGDEQYF,TGCGCCAGCAGCCAGATCGGGACAGGAGACGAGCAGTACTTC